The rows below give T cell receptor beta chains drawn from one sample of a study of OX40 agonist ivuxolimab in advanced cancers. Data came from immunoSEQ multiplex PCR; TCRdb stores just in-frame clones and leaves some out. The table shows tens of thousands of clones, with 65% to 85% occurring only once. The sample in question was CD4+ or CD8+ T cells sorted from blood, obtained in a trial of the OX40 agonist ivuxolimab. The receptor set was obtained from an adult with an advanced solid tumor such as melanoma, head and neck, liver or kidney cancer. CDR3s include the opening cysteine and the closing phenylalanine or tryptophan. Each record gives: V gene, J gene, D gene, CDR3 length, clone size, CDR3 DNA, CDR3 protein. The D gene is left open where the match is weak. Clone sizes are given selectively: once, few, many, or a class where the clone is expanded.

TRBV11-1	TRBJ2-3	.	11	.	TGTGCCAGCAGCTTAACAGATACGCAGTATTTT	CASSLTDTQYF
TRBV5-1	TRBJ1-4	.	14	.	TGCGCCAGCAGCTTGGGAGGTGGTAATGAAAAACTGTTTTTT	CASSLGGGNEKLFF
TRBV10-3	TRBJ2-7	.	11	.	TGTGCCATCAGTGACGACGGGGAGCAGTACTTC	CAISDDGEQYF
TRBV6-6	TRBJ2-5	.	15	.	TGTGCCAGCAGCCGCCCGGGAAAGACGCAAGAGACCCAGTACTTC	CASSRPGKTQETQYF
TRBV21-1	TRBJ1-5	.	14	few	TGTGCCAGCAGCAAGGTCGGGGGTGATGGGCCCCAGCATTTT	CASSKVGGDGPQHF
TRBV7-2	TRBJ1-1	TRBD1	15	few	TGTGCCAGCAGCTCCCAGGGGGCAATAAACACTGAAGCTTTCTTT	CASSSQGAINTEAFF
TRBV11-2	TRBJ1-6	TRBD1	18	.	TGTGCCAGCAGCCCGCGACAGGGACCTAGCTCCTATAATTCACCCCTCCACTTT	CASSPRQGPSSYNSPLHF
TRBV6-4	TRBJ2-2	.	15	few	TGTGCCAGCAGTTACTTCGCAGGGGACACCGGGGAGCTGTTTTTT	CASSYFAGDTGELFF
TRBV2	TRBJ1-2	.	12	.	TGTGCCAGCAGTGTAGCTAACTATGGCTACACCTTC	CASSVANYGYTF
TRBV11-2	TRBJ2-5	TRBD2	18	.	TGTGCCAGCAGCCCCGAACTAGCGGGAGGGCCGATGGGAGAGACCCAGTACTTC	CASSPELAGGPMGETQYF
TRBV7-2	TRBJ2-7	.	14	.	TGTGCCAGCAGCCTACCTGGGCGGGCTACCGAGCAGTACTTC	CASSLPGRATEQYF
TRBV7-6	TRBJ2-2	.	17	.	TGTGCCAGCAGCTTAGTCGCGGGGCGAGAGGACACCGGGGAGCTGTTTTTT	CASSLVAGREDTGELFF
TRBV5-1	TRBJ2-5	.	11	.	TGCGCCAGCAGCTTAGTGGAGACCCAGTACTTC	CASSLVETQYF
TRBV27	TRBJ1-1	TRBD1	15	once	TGTGCCAGCAGTAAACATACAGGGGGTAACACTGAAGCTTTCTTT	CASSKHTGGNTEAFF
TRBV4-1	TRBJ2-7	.	15	.	TGCGCCAGCACCAAGTCGAGGGGTGCGTCCTACGAGCAGTACTTC	CASTKSRGASYEQYF
TRBV29-1	TRBJ2-5	.	12	.	TGCAGCGTTGTCGGCCTACAAGAGACCCAGTACTTC	CSVVGLQETQYF
TRBV6-5	TRBJ1-1	.	14	few	TGTGCCAGCATCGACAGCTCCATGAACACTGAAGCTTTCTTT	CASIDSSMNTEAFF